The 10 T cell receptor beta chains below come from one sample, sequenced in a study of T-cell reconstitution after alpha-beta-depleted transplantation in children. The TCRbeta library incorporated unique molecular identifiers. TCRdb re-called the PCR reads with MiXCR, one entry per CDR3 protein. The repertoire holds more than 200,000 distinct CDR3 sequences, with approximately 8% as singletons. The specimen was PBMCs, mostly from graft donor cells, collected 360 days after TCRalphabeta/CD19-depleted stem cell transplant. All receptors come from a male patient between 2 and 15 years old who had a stem cell transplant for acute myeloid leukemia, so the T cells may come from the graft donor.

Ten or more counts support this clonotype. The genes are TRBV5-1 and TRBJ2-7, with D perhaps TRBD2 (5 bases). Trimming shortened V by 0 bases and J by 4 bases, and 8 bases separated the two germline ends. The CDR3 is made up of 13 amino acids. CDR1 SGHRS and CDR2 YFSETQ come from the germline V gene. The CDR3 nucleotides are TGCGCCAGCAGCTTGGCGCCGGGATACGAGCAGTACTTC. It translates to CASSLAPGYEQYF. Looking up the rest from reference TRBV5-1 and TRBJ2-7 gives the full variable domain: KAGVTQTPRYLIKTRGQQVTLSCSPISGHRSVSWYQQTPGQGLQFLFEYFSETQRNKGNFPGRFSGRQFSNSRSEMNVSTLELGDSALYLCASSLAPGYEQYFGPGTRLTVT.

This clonotype has at least ten counts. The V gene is TRBV12-3 or TRBV12-4, the J gene TRBJ2-2; TRBD2 aligns across 8 bases. V shed 4 bases, J shed 0 bases, and the junction held 4 bases outside the gene matches. There are 16 residues in the CDR3. The CDR3 reads CASSSPGLANTGELFF. In DNA, the CDR3 is TGTGCCAGCAGTTCACCGGGACTAGCGAACACCGGGGAGCTGTTTTTT.

This clonotype was observed a handful of times. This chain uses TRBV12-3 or TRBV12-4 with TRBJ2-3; D tentatively reads TRBD1 or TRBD2 (5 bases each). Trimming left V 6 bases short and J 2 bases short, with 24 bases between. This CDR3 comprises 18 residues. The CDR3 coding sequence is TGTGCCAGCAGCCTACGGTCGAGGGGCCTTATAATCACAGATACGCAGTATTTT. Encoded protein: CASSLRSRGLIITDTQYF.

This clonotype was counted a few times. This chain links TRBV29-1 with TRBJ2-3; perhaps TRBD1 as D (6 bases). Germline V gene data show CDR1 as SQVTM and CDR2 as ANQGSEA. Trimming removed 6 bases from V and 1 base from J, with 11 bases in between. The CDR3 has 13 amino acids. CDR3 amino acids: CSVVQGRTDTQYF. The CDR3 DNA follows: TGCAGCGTGGTACAGGGTCGCACAGATACGCAGTATTTT.

This clonotype was detected only a few times. The J gene is TRBJ2-2, the V gene TRBV11-3; D not resolved. V was clipped by 5 bases and J by 6 bases, with 4 bases between them. The CDR3 loop spans 11 amino acids. Germline lookup yields CDR1 SGHNT and CDR2 YENEEA. DNA for the CDR3: TGTGCCAGCAGCAAGTCCGGGGAGCTGTTTTTT. It yields the protein CASSKSGELFF.

This clonotype was counted many times. The rearrangement links TRBV12-3 or TRBV12-4 to TRBJ2-1; 8 positions match TRBD2. The CDR3 runs to 14 residues. After removal of 3 bases from V and 6 bases from J, the junction contained 4 bases not matched to a gene. Here the CDR3 reads CASSLAGGRNEQFF. The CDR3 bases are TGTGCCAGCAGTTTGGCGGGAGGTCGCAATGAGCAGTTCTTC.

There are many counts of this clonotype. V usage is TRBV4-1 and J usage is TRBJ2-3; the D is unclear. CDR3 size: 13 residues. V lost 4 bases and J 7 bases, leaving 12 bases between the germline ends. CDR1 and CDR2 (germline): MGHRA, YSYEKL. CDR3 in amino acids: CASSPRRSHTQYF. In DNA, the CDR3 is TGCGCCAGCAGCCCCCGACGGAGTCATACGCAGTATTTT.

The chain has TRBV7-9 and TRBJ2-3; 9 bases fit TRBD1. Germline CDR1 is SEHNR and CDR2 is FQNEAQ (reference sequence). The CDR3 length is 15 residues. Trimming cost V 3 bases and J 4 bases; bases outside gene matches: 5. CDR3 protein: CASSFYGTGSDTQYF. In nucleotides, the CDR3 is TGTGCCAGCAGCTTCTACGGGACAGGGTCAGATACGCAGTATTTT.

V gene TRBV5-1 combines with J gene TRBJ1-1, with unresolved D. The CDR3 covers 16 residues. Germline V gene data show CDR1 as SGHRS and CDR2 as YFSETQ. V was trimmed by 0 bases and J by 0 bases, leaving 12 bases between them. In DNA form, the CDR3 reads TGCGCCAGCAGCTTGGGGATGGCAGTCATGAACACTGAAGCTTTCTTT. It codes for CASSLGMAVMNTEAFF. Full variable domain (rest looked up from reference TRBV5-1 and TRBJ1-1): KAGVTQTPRYLIKTRGQQVTLSCSPISGHRSVSWYQQTPGQGLQFLFEYFSETQRNKGNFPGRFSGRQFSNSRSEMNVSTLELGDSALYLCASSLGMAVMNTEAFFGQGTRLTVV.

This clonotype was observed at least ten times. V and J are TRBV7-2 and TRBJ2-3, with unresolved D. Germline CDR1 and CDR2: SGHTA and FQGNSA. The CDR3 loop spans 12 amino acids. V shed 1 base and J shed 2 bases, with 1 base lying between them. In DNA form, the CDR3 reads TGTGCCAGCAGCTTAGACACAGATACGCAGTATTTT. As protein: CASSLDTDTQYF.